One sample yielded the 2 T cell receptor beta chains listed below, sequenced in a study of blood T cell repertoires in COVID-19 (dated by TCRdb to 2020 to 2021). Libraries were made using the immunoSEQ multiplex PCR assay. In its TCRdb copy, this immuneACCESS table keeps in-frame sequences only and misses some clones. Where compared with another copy, unresolved V genes explain less than half of these, and the others have no known cause. The sample table holds about 160,000 clones, of which 75% to 90% were seen once. The top ten constitute 4% to 5% of the sample. The sample comprised peripheral blood. Receptor source: a woman aged 55 to 70 with active or convalescent COVID-19.

The chain employs TRBV9 and TRBJ2-5, with TRBD2 matching 11 bases. The CDR3 length is 15 residues. Germline V gene sequence: CDR1 SGDLS, CDR2 YYNGEE. The J segment lost 4 bases and the V segment lost 0 bases, leaving 2 bases of the junction unmatched. CDR3 region: CASSVVSGGAETQYF. The DNA for the CDR3 is TGTGCCAGCAGCGTAGTTAGCGGGGGGGCAGAGACCCAGTACTTC.

The chain recombines TRBV19 with TRBJ1-4; 7 bases map to TRBD1. Losses at the gene ends were 5 bases for V and 0 bases for J; bases not matched to a gene: 6. The CDR3 spans 16 residues. Germline CDR1 LNHDA, CDR2 SQIVND (reference sequence). CDR3 coding DNA: TGTGCCAGTAGTCCTAACAGGGGCCCAACTAATGAAAAACTGTTTTTT. As protein: CASSPNRGPTNEKLFF.